This T cell receptor beta chain was recovered during a study of shared clonotypes between healthy human individuals. Study background: For every donor, three CD4 naive, three CD4 memory, two CD8 naive and one CD8 memory plates were used. Regarding the study as a whole: Rarefaction exposed incomplete sorted-subset sequencing despite large depth. Naive subsets generally had larger estimated richness than memory subsets.

There are 17 residues in the CDR3. V trimming: 5 bases; J trimming: 10 bases; junction bases outside the gene matches: 17. CDR1 MDHEN and CDR2 SYDVKM come from the germline V gene. Participating donors were healthy, HIV-negative adults free of recent acute infections or vaccinations. The table came from immunoSEQ multiplex PCR; TCRdb's copy has only in-frame clones and leaves some out. Of some 500,000 clones in the sample, approximately 95% were seen once. Remarks on this clone: Its antigen remains unidentified.

Sequenced material: naive CD4+ T cells sorted from blood. This sample's subset: CD45RA+ positively selected. The V and J genes are TRBV28 and TRBJ2-3; 11 nucleotides agree with TRBD2. This clonotype was obtained from a woman in her twenties or thirties in good health. CDR3 nucleotide sequence: TGTGCCAGCAGTCCACTTGATTTCACTAGCGGGAGTTTATCGCAGTATTTT. It translates to CASSPLDFTSGSLSQYF. Using reference TRBV28 and TRBJ2-3 for the parts outside the CDR3, the full variable domain is DVKVTQSSRYLVKRTGEKVFLECVQDMDHENMFWYRQDPGLGLRLIYFSYDVKMKEKGDIPEGYSVSREKKERFSLILESASTNQTSMYLCASSPLDFTSGSLSQYFGPGTRLTVL.